The 10 T cell receptor beta chains below come from one sample, sequenced in a study of blood T cell repertoires in COVID-19. Libraries were prepared by immunoSEQ multiplex PCR; TCRdb keeps only in-frame clonotypes and omits some of them. There are more than 85,000 clones in the sample; nearly 80% occur only once, and 16% lies in the top ten. The sample was peripheral blood. The receptors stem from a woman older than 75 with active or convalescent COVID-19.

The J gene is TRBJ2-1, the V gene TRBV19; D remains ambiguous. Germline CDR1 and CDR2: LNHDA and SQIVND (reference sequence). Trimming shortened V by 6 bases and J by 0 bases, and 12 bases separated the two germline ends. This CDR3 region has 15 residues. The CDR3 sequence is CASSMGPSSYNEQFF. As DNA, the CDR3 is TGTGCCAGTAGCATGGGCCCTTCCTCCTACAATGAGCAGTTCTTC.

This chain uses TRBV6-5 with TRBJ1-5; 7 nucleotides match TRBD1. J was trimmed by 6 bases and V by 2 bases; bases with no gene match: 7. The CDR3 has 15 amino acids. CDR1 and CDR2 (germline): MNHEY, SVGAGI. The DNA for the CDR3 is TGTGCCAGCAGTTACCAGCAGGGGGGTGGTCAGCCCCAGCATTTT. Its translation is CASSYQQGGGQPQHF.

This rearrangement joins TRBV2 to TRBJ1-5; D remains ambiguous. CDR1 and CDR2 (germline): SNHLY, FYNNEI. CDR3 length equals 15 residues. Trimming pared 3 bases from V and 6 bases from J, leaving 15 bases between. The CDR3 DNA reads TGTGCCAGCAGTGATAGTTGGCAGGTGGGTCAGCCCCAGCATTTT. Its protein is CASSDSWQVGQPQHF.

The V and J genes are TRBV28 and TRBJ1-1, with D perhaps TRBD1 (5 bases). The CDR3 sequence is 15 residues long. CDR1 MDHEN and CDR2 SYDVKM come from the germline V gene. Trimming took 7 bases from V and 2 from J, leaving 17 bases between them. The CDR3 region is CASTFQGGANTEAFF. The CDR3 coding sequence is TGTGCCAGCACCTTTCAGGGCGGAGCAAACACTGAAGCTTTCTTT.

The chain carries TRBV7-2 and TRBJ2-3; the match to TRBD2 covers 7 bases. The junction had 8 bases not matched to a gene; V was cut back by 2 bases and J by 0 bases. CDR1 SGHTA and CDR2 FQGNSA come from the germline V gene. CDR3 length: 17 amino acids. The CDR3 reads CASSLSMRETSTDTQYF. The CDR3 region has the DNA TGTGCCAGCAGCTTATCCATGCGGGAGACCAGCACAGATACGCAGTATTTT.

The DNA for the CDR3 is TGCGCCAGCAGCCCAGGGGCCCTAGGGAACATTCAGTACTTC. It yields the protein CASSPGALGNIQYF. The chain joins TRBV5-1 to TRBJ2-4; perhaps TRBD1 as D (6 bases). V was cut by 4 bases and J by 7 bases, with 15 bases left in between. Germline CDR1 is SGHRS and CDR2 is YFSETQ. The CDR3 extends over 14 amino acids.

The gene calls are TRBV7-9 and TRBJ2-1; 12 bases are shared with TRBD2. The CDR3 totals 18 residues. The germline gives CDR1 SEHNR, CDR2 FQNEAQ (reference sequence). Trimming took 5 bases from V and 4 from J; bases not matched to a gene: 12. This CDR3 is CASSTAPQLAGGYNEQFF. The CDR3 coding sequence is TGTGCCAGCAGCACCGCCCCTCAACTAGCGGGGGGATACAATGAGCAGTTCTTC. Full variable domain (missing parts from reference TRBV7-9 and TRBJ2-1): DTGVSQNPRHKITKRGQNVTFRCDPISEHNRLYWYRQTLGQGPEFLTYFQNEAQLEKSRLLSDRFSAERPKGSFSTLEIQRTEQGDSAMYLCASSTAPQLAGGYNEQFFGPGTRLTVL.

This chain joins TRBV15 and TRBJ2-5, with TRBD2 matching 10 bases. The CDR3 runs to 15 residues. The V and J ends lost 4 bases and 5 bases, in that order; junction bases with no gene match: 7. The germline V gene encodes CDR1 LNHNV and CDR2 YYDKDF (reference sequence). The CDR3 coding sequence is TGTGCCACCAGCATCAGCGGGAGGGCCGGGGAGACCCAGTACTTC. It codes for CATSISGRAGETQYF.

In its sample, this clone was seen once. The rearrangement links TRBV7-9 to TRBJ2-7; D is perhaps TRBD2 (6 bases). This CDR3 has 16 amino acids. V was cut by 5 bases and J by 6 bases, with 23 bases left in between. Looked up from germline, CDR1 is SEHNR and CDR2 is FQNEAQ (reference sequence). CDR3 residues: CASSPNLGGARSEQYF. In nucleotides, the CDR3 is TGTGCCAGCAGCCCCAACCTTGGCGGGGCAAGGTCCGAGCAGTACTTC.

The CDR3 DNA follows: TGCGCCAGCAGTCCAGGACAGGCCGGTACCCTAGATGGCTACACCTTC. This codes for CASSPGQAGTLDGYTF. This chain links TRBV5-1 with TRBJ1-2, with 7 bases lining up with TRBD1. Germline V gene lookup returns CDR1 SGHRS and CDR2 YFSETQ. With V trimmed by 5 bases and J by 6 bases, 16 bases remained unmatched. CDR3 size: 16 residues.